This T cell receptor beta chain emerged from a study of T cell repertoires in cytomegalovirus infection. For the study at large: An indication of both CMV infection and matching HLA type came from public TCR beta signatures.

CDR1 SGHAT and CDR2 FQNNGV come from the germline V gene. The CDR3 is 15 amino acids. V lost 6 bases to trimming and J lost 6 bases; unmatched junction nucleotides: 11. TCRdb processed the reads anew with MiXCR; each CDR3 protein has one entry. In the table there are under 850,000 distinct CDR3 sequences, 35% to 45% of which are singletons. Sequencing used PBMCs. The source is a human donor in good health (CMV status not recorded). Some clones in this sample may be carry-over from other donors' samples. The rearrangement links TRBV11-2 to TRBJ2-7; 10 bases match TRBD2. CDR3 amino acids: CASSTLGLAPGEQYF. CDR3 nucleotides: TGTGCCAGCAGTACACTGGGACTAGCGCCGGGCGAGCAGTACTTC.